The 24 T cell receptor beta chains given below trace back to one sample, sequenced in a study of CD8+CD57+ T cells in acquired aplastic anemia. The template for TCR beta VDJ and CDR3 sequence profiling was genomic DNA. TCRdb recomputed calls from the reads with MiXCR, one row per CDR3 protein. The sample includes about 110,000 distinct CDR3 sequences, about half of them seen just once. The sample consisted of sorted CD4+, CD8+, or CD8+CD57+ T cells (not recorded which) from PBMCs. The receptor set was obtained from a human donor in good health, serving as a control.

This chain connects TRBV29-1 to TRBJ2-5; TRBD2 agrees at 9 bases. This CDR3 spans 13 amino acids. CDR1 and CDR2 from the germline V gene are SQVTM and ANQGSEA. The J segment lost 2 bases and the V segment lost 8 bases, leaving 6 bases of the junction unmatched. The CDR3 region has the DNA TGCAGCCTCGTAGCGGGGGATCAAGAGACCCAGTACTTC. Translating it yields CSLVAGDQETQYF. The full variable domain, completed using reference TRBV29-1 and TRBJ2-5, is SAVISQKPSRDICQRGTSLTIQCQVDSQVTMMFWYRQQPGQSLTLIATANQGSEATYESGFVIDKFPISRPNLTFSTLTVSNMSPEDSSIYLCSLVAGDQETQYFGPGTRLLVL.

This clonotype was seen at least ten times. The chain recombines TRBV19 with TRBJ2-5; either TRBD1 or TRBD2 may supply D (5 bases each). Trimming left V 7 bases short and J 5 bases short, with 17 bases between. The CDR3 consists of 14 residues. CDR1 LNHDA and CDR2 SQIVND come from the germline V gene (reference sequence). In DNA form, the CDR3 reads TGTGCCAGTATGGGGGACGGGCCCGGGGAGACCCAGTACTTC. As protein: CASMGDGPGETQYF.

The rearrangement links TRBV24-1 to TRBJ2-3; 8 nucleotides match TRBD1. The germline CDR1 and CDR2 sequences are KGHDR and SFDVKD. The CDR3 is 15 amino acids. The ends lost 5 bases at V and 4 bases at J; junction bases unmatched: 7. CDR3 region: CATSALGQGPDTQYF. The CDR3 DNA follows: TGTGCCACCAGTGCTCTTGGACAGGGTCCAGATACGCAGTATTTT.

This CDR3 reads CASRKQGALSYEQYF. CDR3 DNA sequence: TGTGCCAGCAGAAAACAGGGGGCCCTCTCCTACGAGCAGTACTTC. This chain joins TRBV13 and TRBJ2-7, with TRBD1 matching over 9 bases. Germline V gene data show CDR1 as PRHDT and CDR2 as FYEKMQ (reference sequence). V lost 6 bases and J lost 0; bases outside the gene matches: 6. CDR3 length equals 15 residues.

This clonotype showed up many times. This sequence joins TRBV10-2 and TRBJ1-1; D gene ambiguous. V was cut by 7 bases and J by 3 bases, with 9 bases left in between. The V gene's germline CDR1 is WSHSY and CDR2 SAAADI. The CDR3 is 12 amino acids. CDR3 in DNA: TGCGCCAGCACCAGTGAAGACACTGAAGCTTTCTTT. Protein sequence: CASTSEDTEAFF.

This clonotype appeared many times. The gene calls are TRBV27 and TRBJ2-7; 9 nucleotides line up with TRBD1. In germline, CDR1 is MNHEY, CDR2 SMNVEV (reference sequence). Unmatched junction bases numbered 9, after V lost 8 bases and J lost 4 bases. The CDR3 runs 14 residues. The chain's CDR3 is CASAGTGIDYEQYF. The DNA of the CDR3 is TGTGCCAGCGCCGGGACAGGGATAGATTACGAGCAGTACTTC.

The chain uses TRBV7-2 and TRBJ2-7, with 7 bases lining up with TRBD1. The CDR3 spans 13 residues. Germline V gives CDR1 SGHTA, CDR2 FQGNSA. V shed 5 bases, J shed 3 bases, and the junction held 4 bases outside the gene matches. CDR3 DNA sequence: TGTGCCAGCAGCAGGACAGGTGGCTACGAGCAGTACTTC. This encodes CASSRTGGYEQYF.

In its sample, this clonotype was seen a few times. This may be a read error, as it is one base from a much larger clone. This CDR3 fails to terminate in the conserved phenylalanine or tryptophan, so it likely reflects a read error. The chain uses TRBV5-8 and TRBJ1-2; D unresolved. The germline gives CDR1 SGHTS, CDR2 YDEGEE. The CDR3 consists of 13 residues. With 0 bases removed from V and 3 bases from J, the gap between germline ends came to 6 bases. The chain's CDR3 is CASSLGGDYGYTS. The CDR3 DNA follows: TGTGCCAGCAGCTTGGGCGGGGACTATGGCTACACCTCC.

As concerns this clonotype: The junction departs from germline at one end; a sequencing error may be responsible. The chain has TRBV15 and TRBJ2-1; TRBD2 matches at 11 bases. This CDR3 is built from 16 residues. The germline gives CDR1 LNHNV, CDR2 YYDKDF (reference sequence). CDR3 bases: TGTGCCGCCAGCTTTAGCGGGGGGGCCTCCTACAATGAGCAGTTCTTC. Residues: CAASFSGGASYNEQFF.

The chain couples TRBV27 to TRBJ2-1; a weak D match, TRBD1 (5 bases). CDR1 and CDR2 (germline): MNHEY, SMNVEV (reference sequence). This CDR3 is built from 14 residues. V was pared by 2 bases and J by 9 bases, with 14 bases between. For the CDR3, the DNA is TGTGCCAGCAGTTTACCTGACAGAATGGCTGAGCAGTTCTTC. Its protein is CASSLPDRMAEQFF.

The chain combines TRBV10-3 with TRBJ2-1; a possible D gene is TRBD1 (6 bases). This CDR3 region has 15 residues. With 4 bases removed from V and 2 bases from J, the gap between germline ends came to 12 bases. The germline V gene has CDR1 ENHRY and CDR2 SYGVKD. As DNA, the CDR3 is TGTGCCATCAGTGCGGTACAGGGAGCCTACAATGAGCAGTTCTTC. It encodes CAISAVQGAYNEQFF.

This clonotype has a count of ten or more. This chain joins TRBV11-2 and TRBJ1-3; weak D call: TRBD1 (5 bases). The CDR3 has 15 residues. The germline V and J ends were trimmed by 7 bases and 0 bases, with 13 bases remaining between them. Germline CDR1 reads SGHAT; CDR2 reads FQNNGV. The CDR3 DNA sequence: TGTGCCAGCACCCAGATTGGACACTCTGGAAACACCATATATTTT. Translated, it gives CASTQIGHSGNTIYF.

This clonotype has a count of ten or more. The rearrangement joins TRBV19 to TRBJ1-2; the D is unclear. This CDR3 comprises 14 residues. From germline, CDR1 is LNHDA and CDR2 SQIVND (reference sequence). V was pared by 5 bases and J by 0 bases, with 10 bases between. The CDR3, as DNA: TGTGCCAGTAGTCCAGTCTTAGCTAACTATGGCTACACCTTC. Its protein product is CASSPVLANYGYTF.

The sample holds one count of this clonotype. Lacking the conserved final phenylalanine or tryptophan, this CDR3 likely reflects a read error. V and J are TRBV2 and TRBJ2-1; 7 nucleotides agree with TRBD1. Germline V gene sequence: CDR1 SNHLY, CDR2 FYNNEI. This CDR3 spans 13 amino acids. DNA of the CDR3: TGTGCCAGCAGGGGGGACAGCTACAATGGGCAGTTCCTC. Its translation: CASRGDSYNGQFL.

This clonotype has ten or more counts. The genes are TRBV29-1 and TRBJ2-1; D unresolved. Germline values: CDR1 SQVTM, CDR2 ANQGSEA. The CDR3 runs 12 residues. The V end lost 3 bases, the J end lost 8 bases, and 11 bases lay between the germline ends. The DNA of the CDR3 is TGCAGCGTTGAGGTCTACCAGGATGAGCAGTTCTTC. The encoded protein is CSVEVYQDEQFF.

The chain carries TRBV25-1 and TRBJ2-3, with a tentative D call TRBD1 (6 bases). The V gene's germline CDR1 is MGHDK and CDR2 SYGVNS. With 7 bases removed from V and 6 bases from J, the gap between germline ends came to 8 bases. CDR3 size: 11 residues. The CDR3 loop is CASTQGDTQYF. CDR3 DNA sequence: TGTGCCAGCACCCAGGGGGATACGCAGTATTTT.

This chain links TRBV20-1 with TRBJ2-5; TRBD1 is a possible D gene (6 bases). Germline CDR1 is DFQATT and CDR2 is SNEGSKA (reference sequence). The CDR3 length is 15 residues. V was trimmed by 6 bases and J by 2 bases, leaving 19 bases between them. CDR3: CSAQTGRRTQETQYF. The CDR3 coding sequence is TGCAGTGCCCAAACAGGGCGGAGAACGCAAGAGACCCAGTACTTC.

The chain has TRBV15 and TRBJ2-3, with TRBD2 matching 13 bases. This CDR3 comprises 15 residues. CDR1 and CDR2 from the germline V gene are LNHNV and YYDKDF (reference sequence). V lost 6 bases and J lost 3; bases outside the gene matches: 3. The CDR3 nucleotides read TGTGCCACCAGAACTAGCGGGGGGGCTACAGATACGCAGTATTTT. Amino acids: CATRTSGGATDTQYF.

As regards this clonotype: A read error may be the cause here, since a much bigger clone is one base away. The rearrangement joins TRBV12-3 or TRBV12-4 to TRBJ2-3, with a weak D call TRBD2 (6 bases). Trimming pared 5 bases from V and 2 bases from J, leaving 11 bases between. The CDR3 is made up of 14 amino acids. The CDR3 protein is CASSLSGFTDTQYF. The CDR3 bases are TGTGCCAGCAGTCTTAGCGGTTTCACAGATACGCAGTATTTT.

This clonotype showed up many times. The J gene is TRBJ1-2, the V gene TRBV9; no definite D call. V was cut by 6 bases and J by 7 bases, with 16 bases left in between. Germline CDR1 SGDLS, CDR2 YYNGEE. The length of the CDR3 is 13 residues. The CDR3 here is CASTPAGDGGYTF. CDR3 nucleotide sequence: TGTGCCAGCACCCCTGCCGGCGATGGTGGCTACACCTTC.

Only a few counts were recorded for this clonotype. The J gene is TRBJ2-2, the V gene TRBV14; tentatively, D is TRBD2 (5 bases). Per the germline V gene, CDR1 is SGHDN and CDR2 is FVKESK. This CDR3 contains 12 residues. Trimming took 7 bases from V and 6 from J, leaving 9 bases between them. This CDR3 is CASNHGAGELFF. CDR3 coding DNA: TGTGCCAGCAACCACGGGGCCGGGGAGCTGTTTTTT.

A note on this clonotype: This clone may be a read error of a much larger clone one base away. This rearrangement joins TRBV3-1 to TRBJ1-2; D is undetermined. V lost 4 bases and J 3 bases, leaving 18 bases between the germline ends. Germline V gives CDR1 LGHDT, CDR2 YNNKEL (reference sequence). This CDR3 is built from 16 residues. CDR3 DNA sequence: TGTGCCAGCAGCCCGAGTCTGCAGATTAAGGACTATGGCTACACCTTC. The encoded protein is CASSPSLQIKDYGYTF. The variable domain in full, with the rest retrieved from reference TRBV3-1 and TRBJ1-2, is DTAVSQTPKYLVTQMGNDKSIKCEQNLGHDTMYWYKQDSKKFLKIMFSYNNKELIINETVPNRFSPKSPDKAHLNLHINSLELGDSAVYFCASSPSLQIKDYGYTFGSGTRLTVV.

Points on this clonotype: This sequence may be a read error, since a much larger clone differs from it by one base. The missing conserved phenylalanine or tryptophan at the end of this CDR3 makes a read error likely. This chain links TRBV3-1 with TRBJ2-1, with no clear D. The CDR3 is made up of 11 amino acids. CDR1 LGHDT and CDR2 YNNKEL come from the germline V gene (reference sequence). V was trimmed by 9 bases and J by 6 bases, leaving 9 bases between them. The CDR3 DNA is TGTGCCAGTAGCAGAGCCAATGAGCAGTTCTCC. Translated, it gives CASSRANEQFS.

This clonotype was counted many times. The chain recombines TRBV29-1 with TRBJ2-3, with TRBD2 matching 7 bases. J lost 1 base, V lost 3 bases, and 16 bases had no gene match. The CDR3 is 18 residues long. Germline-derived CDR1 and CDR2 are SQVTM and ANQGSEA. The CDR3 sequence: CSVDGFSKVGGGTDTQYF. Here the CDR3 DNA reads TGCAGCGTTGATGGGTTTAGCAAGGTGGGAGGGGGCACAGATACGCAGTATTTT.